The next 27 T cell receptor beta chains were all read from a single sample in a study of blood T cell repertoires in COVID-19. TCRdb's copy holds only in-frame clones and misses some; the assay was immunoSEQ multiplex PCR. In the table there are some 200,000 clones, 85% to 90% of which are singletons. Sample: PBMCs or T cells enriched from blood (not recorded which). The receptors were gathered from a woman between 18 and 29 years old in a cohort exposed to, infected with or recovered from COVID-19 (not recorded which).

This chain joins TRBV6-2 or TRBV6-3 and TRBJ2-1; 9 bases fit TRBD2. CDR3 length: 15 residues. The ends lost 5 bases at V and 0 bases at J; junction bases unmatched: 2. Per the germline V gene, CDR1 is MNHEY and CDR2 is SVGEGT. The CDR3, as DNA: TGTGCCAGCAGTCAACTAGCGGGCTCCTACAATGAGCAGTTCTTC. Protein: CASSQLAGSYNEQFF.

Only one count was recorded for this clone. V gene TRBV27 combines with J gene TRBJ1-6; 7 bases map to TRBD1. The germline V gene encodes CDR1 MNHEY and CDR2 SMNVEV (reference sequence). The CDR3 consists of 15 residues. Unmatched junction bases numbered 14, after V lost 9 bases and J lost 9 bases. In nucleotides, the CDR3 is TGTGCCAGTAGAACAGGGGTGTCAGTGAGTTCACCCCTCCACTTT. This sequence encodes CASRTGVSVSSPLHF.

The chain joins TRBV6-1 to TRBJ1-5; no clear D. The CDR3 contains 13 residues. Germline V gene sequence: CDR1 MNHNS, CDR2 SASEGT. V lost 2 bases, J lost 5 bases, and 7 bases lay in between. The CDR3 DNA sequence: TGTGCCAGCAGTGAACTTGGAGATCAGCCCCAGCATTTT. As protein: CASSELGDQPQHF.

The chain couples TRBV3-1 (or the pseudogene TRBV3-2) to TRBJ1-1; no reliable D call. V shed 1 base and J shed 2 bases, with 8 bases lying between them. The germline V gene encodes CDR1 LGHDT and CDR2 YNNKEL (reference sequence). The CDR3 has 14 amino acids. The CDR3, as DNA: TGTGCCAGCAGCCAAGGGGCAGGAAACACTGAAGCTTTCTTT. Translating it yields CASSQGAGNTEAFF.

V is TRBV4-1 and J is TRBJ1-1; 7 bases are shared with TRBD1. Germline CDR1 and CDR2: MGHRA and YSYEKL. V shed 2 bases, J shed 1 base, and the junction held 7 bases outside the gene matches. This CDR3 contains 16 residues. The DNA of the CDR3 is TGCGCCAGCAGCCAACCCCAGACAGGGAGGAACACTGAAGCTTTCTTT. This gives the protein CASSQPQTGRNTEAFF.

J is TRBJ2-1 and V is TRBV7-9; 10 bases are a match to TRBD1. Germline CDR1 is SEHNR and CDR2 is FQNEAQ (reference sequence). Germline trimming cut 6 bases from V and 4 bases from J; bases unmatched to any gene: 15. The CDR3 consists of 18 residues. CDR3 sequence (DNA): TGTGCCAGCAGACGTAGAGGACCCGGGACAGGGGTATACAATGAGCAGTTCTTC. Translated: CASRRRGPGTGVYNEQFF.

This chain connects TRBV11-3 to TRBJ2-3, with 16 bases aligning to TRBD2. This CDR3 spans 17 amino acids. V shed 5 bases, J shed 7 bases, and the junction held 9 bases outside the gene matches. Germline V CDR1 and CDR2: SGHNT, YENEEA. The DNA of the CDR3 is TGTGCCAGCAGCCCGGGGACTAGCGGGAGGGTAGGGAATACGCAGTATTTT. This encodes CASSPGTSGRVGNTQYF.

V gene TRBV5-1 combines with J gene TRBJ2-1, with D possibly TRBD1 on 5 matching bases. The germline V gene has CDR1 SGHRS and CDR2 YFSETQ. V was cut by 6 bases and J by 4 bases, with 5 bases left in between. CDR3 length: 11 residues. As DNA, the CDR3 is TGCGCCAGCACAGGGTACAATGAGCAGTTCTTC. Translated: CASTGYNEQFF.

The chain is built from TRBV4-2 and TRBJ2-1; 9 bases are shared with TRBD2. CDR1 is LGHNA and CDR2 is YNFKEQ in the germline V gene. Trimming cost V 1 base and J 7 bases; bases outside gene matches: 2. The CDR3 loop spans 14 amino acids. CDR3 amino acids: CASSQGLAANEQFF. DNA of the CDR3: TGTGCCAGCAGCCAAGGACTAGCGGCTAATGAGCAGTTCTTC.

V and J are TRBV4-2 and TRBJ2-1; no clear D. This CDR3 has 15 amino acids. The germline CDR1 and CDR2 sequences are LGHNA and YNFKEQ. The ends were cut back, 0 bases at V and 0 bases at J, with 6 bases in the middle. Written as DNA, the CDR3 is TGTGCCAGCAGCCAAGAACTGAGCTCCTACAATGAGCAGTTCTTC. This translates into CASSQELSSYNEQFF.

This clone occurred a few times. The J gene is TRBJ2-7, the V gene TRBV10-3, with 9 bases lining up with TRBD2. The CDR3 covers 16 residues. Germline V CDR1 and CDR2: ENHRY, SYGVKD. With V trimmed by 0 bases and J by 7 bases, 10 bases remained unmatched. The CDR3 bases are TGTGCCATCAGTGAGTCGAAGTTTAGCGGGGGCCAAGAGCAGTACTTC. It yields the protein CAISESKFSGGQEQYF.

V is TRBV5-5 and J is TRBJ1-1, with a weak D call TRBD1 (5 bases). The germline V gene encodes CDR1 SGHKS and CDR2 YYEKEE (reference sequence). The V and J ends lost 2 bases and 11 bases respectively, with 13 bases between them. CDR3 length: 12 residues. The CDR3 nucleotides read TGTGCCAGCAGCTTTCTGGGGGAGGTTGCTTTCTTT. Protein product: CASSFLGEVAFF. The whole variable domain, filled in from reference TRBV5-5 and TRBJ1-1, reads DAGVTQSPTHLIKTRGQQVTLRCSPISGHKSVSWYQQVLGQGPQFIFQYYEKEERGRGNFPDRFSARQFPNYSSELNVNALLLGDSALYLCASSFLGEVAFFGQGTRLTVV.

V and J are TRBV7-9 and TRBJ2-2; TRBD2 is a possible D gene (6 bases). V was pared by 5 bases and J by 1 base, with 11 bases between. The CDR3 is 15 amino acids. The germline V gene has CDR1 SEHNR and CDR2 FQNEAQ (reference sequence). CDR3 coding DNA: TGTGCCAGCAGCACCGGGACTCTGAACACCGGGGAGCTGTTTTTT. This gives the protein CASSTGTLNTGELFF. Based on the CDR3 plus reference TRBV7-9 and TRBJ2-2, the full variable domain is DTGVSQNPRHKITKRGQNVTFRCDPISEHNRLYWYRQTLGQGPEFLTYFQNEAQLEKSRLLSDRFSAERPKGSFSTLEIQRTEQGDSAMYLCASSTGTLNTGELFFGEGSRLTVL.

The chain employs TRBV5-1 and TRBJ1-6; no firm D call. Per germline, CDR1 SGHRS and CDR2 YFSETQ. The CDR3 is 16 amino acids. Trimming took off 2 bases at V and 1 base at J, with 10 bases between the two ends. CDR3 DNA sequence: TGCGCCAGCAGCTTAGGAGGGAGTTCCTATAATTCACCCCTCCACTTT. This encodes CASSLGGSSYNSPLHF.

The chain joins TRBV10-3 to TRBJ1-2; D unresolved. The germline V and J ends were trimmed by 2 bases and 4 bases, with 11 bases remaining between them. The CDR3 is 14 residues long. Germline CDR1 ENHRY, CDR2 SYGVKD. CDR3 bases: TGTGCCATCAGTGAGAGCTCAGGCAGCTATGGCTACACCTTC. Protein sequence: CAISESSGSYGYTF.

The chain carries TRBV7-9 and TRBJ1-4; D remains ambiguous. The CDR3 has 14 residues. Between the trimmed V and J ends, which lost 1 base and 8 bases, there was a span of 11 bases. Per germline, CDR1 SEHNR and CDR2 FQNEAQ (reference sequence). This CDR3 is CASSLETLREKLFF. The CDR3 DNA sequence: TGTGCCAGCAGCTTAGAAACCCTCAGGGAAAAACTGTTTTTT.

This clone came up once. The chain links TRBV24-1 to TRBJ1-2; D is undetermined. The CDR3 has 14 amino acids. Germline assignment: CDR1 KGHDR and CDR2 SFDVKD. The V and J ends lost 3 bases and 4 bases respectively, with 11 bases between them. The CDR3 nucleotides are TGTGCCACCAGTGATAGCGGGGATCTCTATGGCTACACCTTC. It specifies CATSDSGDLYGYTF.

The genes are TRBV9 and TRBJ2-3, with D tentatively TRBD1 (6 bases). The CDR3 is 14 residues long. The germline gives CDR1 SGDLS, CDR2 YYNGEE. Trimming took off 3 bases at V and 6 bases at J, with 14 bases between the two ends. The CDR3 region is CASSDPQGPDTQYF. The CDR3 DNA is TGTGCCAGCAGCGACCCACAGGGTCCTGATACGCAGTATTTT.

This sequence joins TRBV25-1 and TRBJ2-2; D not resolved. V lost 4 bases, J lost 2 bases, and 2 bases lay in between. From germline, CDR1 is MGHDK and CDR2 SYGVNS. This CDR3 spans 12 amino acids. CDR3 nucleotide sequence: TGTGCCAGCAGTGCTAACACCGGGGAGCTGTTTTTT. Its protein is CASSANTGELFF.

The rearrangement links TRBV30 to TRBJ2-7, with D maybe TRBD2 (7 bases). The length of the CDR3 is 15 residues. V lost 4 bases, J lost 4 bases, and 20 bases lay in between. CDR1 is GTSNPN, CDR2 SVGIG, per germline (reference sequence). The CDR3 sequence: CAWKKRGTTDYEQYF. In nucleotides, the CDR3 is TGTGCCTGGAAAAAAAGGGGGACTACGGATTACGAGCAGTACTTC.

In this sample, this clone turned up a few times. The chain employs TRBV2 and TRBJ2-7, with D possibly matching TRBD2 (5 bases). Germline assignment: CDR1 SNHLY and CDR2 FYNNEI. The CDR3 contains 13 residues. V lost 4 bases to trimming and J lost 7 bases, with 14 bases between them. CDR3 nucleotides: TGTGCCAGCAGTGGGGCCGATTCGGGGGAGCAGTACTTC. This codes for CASSGADSGEQYF.

This clone is large (0.1 to 1%) within its sample. The rearrangement uses TRBV6-5 and TRBJ2-2; no definite D call. Germline V CDR1 and CDR2: MNHEY, SVGAGI. CDR3 length: 14 residues. V gave up 2 bases and J gave up 5 bases, with 9 bases separating them. The CDR3, as DNA: TGTGCCAGCAGTTACGGAGTTGTAACCGGGGAGCTGTTTTTT. This translates into CASSYGVVTGELFF.

The chain carries TRBV28 and TRBJ1-6; D unclear. Per the germline V gene, CDR1 is MDHEN and CDR2 is SYDVKM. V shed 8 bases and J shed 0 bases, with 11 bases lying between them. CDR3 size: 15 residues. The CDR3 bases are TGTGCCAGCCTCGGAGCGAGCTCCTATAATTCACCCCTCCACTTT. Its translation is CASLGASSYNSPLHF.

This chain joins TRBV9 and TRBJ2-3; TRBD1 matches at 7 bases. This CDR3 is built from 14 residues. CDR1 SGDLS and CDR2 YYNGEE come from the germline V gene. After removal of 6 bases from V and 2 bases from J, the junction contained 6 bases not matched to a gene. The CDR3 is CASTSGQDTDTQYF. The CDR3 bases are TGTGCCAGCACCAGTGGACAGGACACAGATACGCAGTATTTT. Using reference TRBV9 and TRBJ2-3 for the parts outside the CDR3, the full variable domain is DSGVTQTPKHLITATGQRVTLRCSPRSGDLSVYWYQQSLDQGLQFLIQYYNGEERAKGNILERFSAQQFPDLHSELNLSSLELGDSALYFCASTSGQDTDTQYFGPGTRLTVL.

This sequence joins TRBV10-3 and TRBJ1-5; 7 nucleotides line up with TRBD1. Germline CDR1 and CDR2: ENHRY and SYGVKD. This CDR3 is 13 amino acids long. With 10 bases clipped from V and 4 bases from J, the junction kept 7 bases outside the gene matches. The CDR3 is CATMQGENQPQHF. The CDR3 DNA sequence: TGTGCCACCATGCAGGGGGAGAATCAGCCCCAGCATTTT.

This chain uses TRBV7-9 with TRBJ1-6; no clear D gene. Trimming removed 5 bases at V and 7 bases at J, with 21 bases between. The CDR3 runs to 17 residues. Germline lookup yields CDR1 SEHNR and CDR2 FQNEAQ (reference sequence). This CDR3 is CASSPSGEVGENSPLHF. CDR3 nucleotides: TGTGCCAGCAGCCCATCGGGAGAAGTGGGAGAGAATTCACCCCTCCACTTT.

The chain couples TRBV7-2 to TRBJ1-1; D is possibly TRBD1 (6 bases). V lost 5 bases and J lost 3, with 13 bases in between. In germline, CDR1 is SGHTA, CDR2 FQGNSA. The CDR3 is 14 amino acids. CDR3 region: CASSMLGGDTEAFF. CDR3 DNA: TGTGCCAGCAGCATGCTAGGGGGTGACACTGAAGCTTTCTTT.